What follows describes a single T cell receptor (beta chain). These data come from a study of blood T cells in healthy people across ages. Through a sample-barcoded 5' primer and a J-beta primer mix, a second PCR was run for roughly 6 to 11 cycles. TCRdb re-called the 5' RACE reads through MiXCR, storing one row per CDR3 protein. The sample consists of some 1.5 million distinct CDR3 sequences, 25% to 30% of them appearing once. The V end was cut by 7 bases, the J end by 9 bases, with 16 bases between. This CDR3 has 14 amino acids. The germline V gene encodes CDR1 SGHAT and CDR2 FQNNGV. This chain uses TRBV11-2 with TRBJ1-6; D might be TRBD1 (5 bases). The sequence derives from a woman aged 25 to 45 in good health. Sequencing was done on a sample of blood. This CDR3 reads CASTGQAGGSPLHF. The CDR3, as DNA: TGTGCCAGCACTGGGCAGGCCGGGGGTTCACCCCTCCACTTT.